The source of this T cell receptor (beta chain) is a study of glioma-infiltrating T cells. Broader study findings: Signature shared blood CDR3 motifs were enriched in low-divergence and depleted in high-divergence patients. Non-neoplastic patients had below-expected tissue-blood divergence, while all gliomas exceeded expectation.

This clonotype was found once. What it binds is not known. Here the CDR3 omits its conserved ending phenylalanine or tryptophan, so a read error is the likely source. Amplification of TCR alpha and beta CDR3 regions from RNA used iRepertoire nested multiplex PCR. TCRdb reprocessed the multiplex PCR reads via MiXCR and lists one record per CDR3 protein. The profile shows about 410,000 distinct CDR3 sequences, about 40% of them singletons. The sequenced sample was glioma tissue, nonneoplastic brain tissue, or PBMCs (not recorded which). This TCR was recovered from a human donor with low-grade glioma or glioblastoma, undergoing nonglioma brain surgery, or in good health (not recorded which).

The CDR3 loop reads CASSEAGGPGELFI. CDR3 DNA sequence: TGTGCCAGCAGTGAAGCGGGGGGGCCCGGGGAGCTGTTTATT. The J gene is TRBJ2-2, the V gene TRBV6-1, with D tentatively TRBD2 (7 bases). V was shortened by 0 bases and J by 6 bases, with 8 bases between the two germline ends. Germline assignment: CDR1 MNHNS and CDR2 SASEGT. This CDR3 contains 14 residues.